These T cell receptor beta chains were read from a single sample in a study of T cells in Graves' hyperthyroidism and ophthalmopathy. From the multiplex PCR reads, TCRdb called clonotypes with MiXCR, one entry per CDR3 protein. The table lists hundreds of thousands of distinct CDR3 sequences, roughly 40% of them singletons. The sequenced material came from blood. These receptors were taken from a man aged 18 to 30 with Graves' hyperthyroidism. Each CDR3 is given with its conserved first and last residue. A D gene is named only where the DNA matches it firmly. Expanded clones are given a class, and other clones once, few, many or no size at all.

v_gene,abundance,d_gene,j_gene,CDR3nt,CDR3aa
TRBV20-1,many,.,TRBJ1-1,TGCAGTGCTAGAGATGGGAGAGGGGACACTGAAGCTTTCTTT,CSARDGRGDTEAFF
TRBV7-9,.,.,TRBJ2-7,TGTGCCTGGAGTTTTGACAGATCCTACGAGCAGTACTTC,CAWSFDRSYEQYF
TRBV10-3,many,.,TRBJ1-5,TGTGCCATCAGCGCAGGGGACCGGGACCCCCAGCATTTT,CAISAGDRDPQHF
TRBV5-5,.,TRBD1,TRBJ2-7,TGCGCCAGCAGCCAAGAGGGCAGGGGGACCTACGAGCAGTACTTC,CASSQEGRGTYEQYF
TRBV19,few,TRBD2,TRBJ2-7,TGTGCCAGTAGTGGGACTAGCGGGACCCCATACGAGCAGTACTTC,CASSGTSGTPYEQYF
TRBV7-2,.,TRBD1,TRBJ1-5,TGTGCCAGCAGCTTAGCGGGGACAGAAAATCAGCCCCAGCATTTT,CASSLAGTENQPQHF
TRBV5-1,many,TRBD1,TRBJ1-4,TGCGCCAGCAGCTTGTGGGGACAGTCTAATGAAAAACTGTTTTTT,CASSLWGQSNEKLFF
TRBV7-8,once,TRBD1,TRBJ2-5,TGTGCCAGCAGCTTACCGGGACAGGGCCACCAAGAGACCCAGTACTTC,CASSLPGQGHQETQYF
TRBV11-3,few,.,TRBJ1-3,TGTGCCAGCAGCCCGCCAAGTGAGAGAAACACCATATATTTT,CASSPPSERNTIYF
TRBV25-1,many,.,TRBJ1-6,TGTGCCAGCAGTGATGTCAGCTCCTATAATTCACCCCTCCACTTT,CASSDVSSYNSPLHF
TRBV2,.,TRBD1,TRBJ1-1,TGTGCCAGCAGTTTAGGGACAGATTCTGGTGAAGCTTTCTTT,CASSLGTDSGEAFF
TRBV7-9,.,TRBD2,TRBJ2-7,TGTGCCAGCAGCCCCGGGACTAGAAGTCTCGAGCAGTACTTC,CASSPGTRSLEQYF
TRBV6-5,many,.,TRBJ1-6,TGTGCCAGCAGTTCGCTCCATGCGAATTCACCCCTCCACTTT,CASSSLHANSPLHF
TRBV11-2,few,.,TRBJ1-6,TGTGCCAGCAGCTTAAATACCAGGGGATCAGGGTCACCCCTCCACTTT,CASSLNTRGSGSPLHF
TRBV5-1,.,TRBD1,TRBJ2-7,TGCGCCAGCAGCTTAGAACAGGGGGCGGTCGAGCAGTACTTC,CASSLEQGAVEQYF
TRBV7-2,few,.,TRBJ1-4,TGTGCCAGCAGCATTCCTCACGTGGAAAAACTGTTTTTT,CASSIPHVEKLFF
TRBV9,many,TRBD1,TRBJ1-1,TGTGCCAGCAGTTCCCCGGGGACAGGGATGACTGAAGCTTTCTTT,CASSSPGTGMTEAFF
TRBV2,few,.,TRBJ2-7,TGTGCCAGCCTTCTAGGGTTTCCTTACGAGCAGTACTTC,CASLLGFPYEQYF
TRBV7-2,few,TRBD2,TRBJ2-5,TGTGCCAGCAGCTTAGGAATAGCGGGGTATGAGACCCAGTACTTC,CASSLGIAGYETQYF
TRBV6-5,.,TRBD1,TRBJ1-2,TGTGCCAGCAGTTACGAGGGACAGGGTTCTGGCTACACCTTC,CASSYEGQGSGYTF
TRBV3-1,.,.,TRBJ1-1,TGTGCCAGCAGCCAAGAGCTCCTATCGGGGAACACTGAAGCTTTCTTT,CASSQELLSGNTEAFF
TRBV6-5,.,.,TRBJ1-2,TGTGCCAGCAGTTATACCCCCCCGGGGGCCGGGGATGGCTACACCTTC,CASSYTPPGAGDGYTF
TRBV12-3/TRBV12-4,many,TRBD2,TRBJ2-5,TGTGCCAGCAGTTTGGGTCTAGCGGGAGTAGGACAAGAGACCCAGTACTTC,CASSLGLAGVGQETQYF